The T cell receptor (beta chain) described here comes from a study of T cell responses to AZD1222 COVID-19 vaccine. Here immunoSEQ multiplex PCR was the method, and the copy in TCRdb shows in-frame clones only, minus some. The repertoire holds 130,000 or so clones, with 93% as singletons. Per germline, CDR1 SQVTM and CDR2 ANQGSEA. V was trimmed by 4 bases and J by 0 bases, leaving 12 bases between them. The length of the CDR3 is 14 residues. This chain uses TRBV29-1 with TRBJ1-2; D unclear. The receptor was isolated from an adult in good health. Sequencing was performed on peripheral blood, taken on day 0 of AZD1222 vaccination. Here the CDR3 DNA reads TGCAGCGTTGCCCCACTCCACTCTAACTATGGCTACACCTTC. As protein: CSVAPLHSNYGYTF. The entire variable domain, with the rest obtained from reference TRBV29-1 and TRBJ1-2, is as follows: SAVISQKPSRDICQRGTSLTIQCQVDSQVTMMFWYRQQPGQSLTLIATANQGSEATYESGFVIDKFPISRPNLTFSTLTVSNMSPEDSSIYLCSVAPLHSNYGYTFGSGTRLTVV.